Shown below are 4 T cell receptor beta chains from a single sample sequenced in a study of cytomegalovirus exposure and HLA in healthy donors. In the PCR, 60 Vbeta and 13 Jbeta primers were used. Produced via immunoSEQ multiplex PCR; TCRdb's table is partial and in-frame only. The data contain 100,000 to 150,000 clones, more than 60% of them singletons. Specimen: PBMCs. The receptors were gathered from a woman aged 40 to 55 in good health and CMV-seropositive.

The rearrangement joins TRBV9 to TRBJ2-3; 8 bases align to TRBD2. Germline-derived CDR1 and CDR2 are SGDLS and YYNGEE. The CDR3 has 17 amino acids. V lost 4 bases and J lost 2; bases outside the gene matches: 12. The CDR3 reads CASSRFAGGSNTDTQYF. CDR3 nucleotides: TGTGCCAGCAGCCGATTCGCGGGGGGCTCGAACACAGATACGCAGTATTTT.

This clone turned up a few times. The chain links TRBV5-1 to TRBJ2-5, with 12 bases aligning to TRBD1. Per the germline V gene, CDR1 is SGHRS and CDR2 is YFSETQ. V gave up 2 bases and J gave up 5 bases; unmatched junction bases: 7. The CDR3 runs 16 residues. The CDR3 DNA sequence: TGCGCCAGCAGCTTTTCGGGACAGGGGGCTGTGGAGACCCAGTACTTC. Translation: CASSFSGQGAVETQYF.

The rearrangement joins TRBV20-1 to TRBJ2-3; perhaps TRBD2 as D (5 bases). Germline V gene data show CDR1 as DFQATT and CDR2 as SNEGSKA (reference sequence). Trimming removed 3 bases from V and 4 bases from J, with 5 bases in between. The CDR3 covers 11 residues. CDR3 residues: CSASGADTQYF. The DNA of the CDR3 is TGCAGTGCTAGCGGGGCAGATACGCAGTATTTT.

V usage is TRBV5-4 and J usage is TRBJ2-5; 8 bases map to TRBD2. Germline V gives CDR1 SGHNT, CDR2 YYREEE (reference sequence). J was trimmed by 2 bases and V by 4 bases; bases with no gene match: 10. The CDR3 has 16 residues. CDR3 nucleotide sequence: TGTGCCAGCAGCCGGGGGGGAGGGTTGGGACAAGAGACCCAGTACTTC. Translated, it gives CASSRGGGLGQETQYF. Looking up the rest from reference TRBV5-4 and TRBJ2-5 gives the full variable domain: ETGVTQSPTHLIKTRGQQVTLRCSSQSGHNTVSWYQQALGQGPQFIFQYYREEENGRGNFPPRFSGLQFPNYSSELNVNALELDDSALYLCASSRGGGLGQETQYFGPGTRLLVL.